Listed below are T cell receptor beta chains from one sample, sequenced in a study of neurological immune-mediated disorders. In TCRdb, the 5' RACE reads were re-called with MiXCR into one record per CDR3 protein. The sample has over 13,000 distinct CDR3 sequences, 5.5% to 7% seen once; the top ten hold around 22%. The sample taken for sequencing was CD8+ T cells from blood. These TCRs come from a woman between 40 and 55 years old in good health. Both conserved end residues are part of each CDR3. D genes are given only for firm matches. Size tells how often a clone was seen, or its class if it is expanded.

D gene	clone size	J gene	V gene	CDR3 DNA	CDR3 protein
TRBD1	many	TRBJ1-5	TRBV18	TGTGCCAGCTCACTCGGACTGGACAGGGGTAATAGCAATCAGCCCCAGCATTTT	CASSLGLDRGNSNQPQHF
.	many	TRBJ2-7	TRBV21-1	TGTGCCAGCACCAGCCCTAGCGGGGACTACGAGCAGTACTTC	CASTSPSGDYEQYF
.	many	TRBJ1-2	TRBV7-8	TGTGCCAGCAGGGGCGGGAGTAACTATGGCTACACCTTC	CASRGGSNYGYTF
.	many	TRBJ2-7	TRBV14	TGTGCCAGCAGCCAAGTGGTCCACGAGCAGTACTTC	CASSQVVHEQYF
.	many	TRBJ2-3	TRBV9	TGTGCCAGCAGCGTAAGGTCAGATACGCAGTATTTT	CASSVRSDTQYF
.	many	TRBJ2-2	TRBV28	TGTGCCAGCGCTCAGTTCGTAGACCACCCCGGGGAGCTGTTTTTT	CASAQFVDHPGELFF
TRBD2	many	TRBJ2-5	TRBV20-1	TGCAGTGCTAGCGTGGCGGGGGAGACACCGGAGACCCAGTACTTC	CSASVAGETPETQYF
TRBD1	many	TRBJ1-2	TRBV30	TGTGCCTGGAGTGCCGGGACAGGGGATCAGATAAACTATGGCTACACCTTC	CAWSAGTGDQINYGYTF
.	few	TRBJ2-7	TRBV29-1	TGCAGCGTTGAGGTCAGGGGGGCCTACGAGCAGTACTTC	CSVEVRGAYEQYF
.	many	TRBJ1-1	TRBV6-2/TRBV6-3	TGTGCCAGCAGTTACCCGGCCTTTGAAGCTTTCTTT	CASSYPAFEAFF
TRBD1	many	TRBJ2-5	TRBV4-1	TGCGCCAGCAGCCAAGGTGGGACAGAAGAGACCCAGTACTTC	CASSQGGTEETQYF
TRBD1	many	TRBJ2-1	TRBV9	TGTGCCAGCAGCGTAGTGGGACAGCTTTCCTACAATGAGCAGTTCTTC	CASSVVGQLSYNEQFF
TRBD1	large	TRBJ1-1	TRBV7-9	TGTGCCAGCAGCTTAGGGGGACAGGGCGTGTATCAAGCTTTCTTT	CASSLGGQGVYQAFF
TRBD1	many	TRBJ2-2	TRBV5-1	TGCGCCAGCAGCTTGGGACAGGGGGGCACCGGGGAGCTGTTTTTT	CASSLGQGGTGELFF